This is a list of T cell receptor beta chains from one sample in a study of identifying expanded T cells in peripheral blood. The table came from immunoSEQ multiplex PCR; TCRdb's copy has only in-frame clones and leaves some out. The table lists roughly 90,000 clones, more than 75% of them singletons. Material for sequencing was blood. Receptors originate from a person aged 18-70 years in good health. The CDR3 runs from the conserved cysteine through the conserved F or W. D genes are given only for firm matches. The size field is filled for only some rows; it gives once, few, many or a size class.

>TRBV19|TRBJ2-1|NA|NA
TGTGCCAGTAGTATAGCACAGGGATCCTACAATGAGCAGTTCTTC
CASSIAQGSYNEQFF
>TRBV7-2|TRBJ2-3|NA|NA
TGTGCCAGCAGCTTGGGTACCGGGCTTTATACGCAGTATTTT
CASSLGTGLYTQYF
>TRBV27|TRBJ1-6|NA|NA
TGTGCCAGCAGTTTAAAGGGGGGGGGAGTAGTCGGTTCACCCCTCCACTTT
CASSLKGGGVVGSPLHF
>TRBV27|TRBJ1-1|NA|NA
TGTGCCAGCAGTTTACGGGGGAGCACTGAAGCTTTCTTT
CASSLRGSTEAFF
>TRBV9|TRBJ1-6|NA|NA
TGTGCCAGCAGCGTAGATCGTAGGGGAGGCTATAATTCACCCCTCCACTTT
CASSVDRRGGYNSPLHF
>TRBV25-1|TRBJ1-3|NA|once
TGTGCCAGTAGAGGACCGTTCTCTGGAAACACCATATATTTT
CASRGPFSGNTIYF
>TRBV30|TRBJ1-2|NA|NA
TGTGCCTGGAGGCCCCACTCTGAGAACTATGGCTACACCTTC
CAWRPHSENYGYTF
>TRBV6-6|TRBJ1-1|NA|NA
TGTGCCAGCAGTTCCGTATCCCGGGCCAACACTGAAGCTTTCTTT
CASSSVSRANTEAFF
>TRBV2|TRBJ2-2|TRBD1|NA
TGTGCCGGAAGACAGGGGGCCGGGGAGCTGTTTTTT
CAGRQGAGELFF
>TRBV27|TRBJ1-4|TRBD1|NA
TGTGCCAGCAGTGCCCAACAGGGACAGGGGGCCGGGAAACTGTTTTTT
CASSAQQGQGAGKLFF
>TRBV29-1|TRBJ2-3|NA|NA
TGCAGCGTTACACAGGTAGTAGATACGCAGTATTTT
CSVTQVVDTQYF
>TRBV7-2|TRBJ2-1|TRBD2|once
TGTGCCAGCAGCCGCTATCCGGGGGGTGGCAGGAATGAGCAGTTCTTC
CASSRYPGGGRNEQFF
>TRBV19|TRBJ2-5|TRBD2|NA
TGTGCCAGTACCCCACGGCGGGGGGGCGGAGAGACCCAGTACTTC
CASTPRRGGGETQYF
>TRBV11-3|TRBJ2-7|NA|NA
TGTGCCAGCAGAAATCCCTCGGGGGAGACCTACGAGCAGTACTTC
CASRNPSGETYEQYF
>TRBV19|TRBJ1-5|NA|few
TGTGCCAGTAGTGTTTCAAATGGGCAGCCCCAGCATTTT
CASSVSNGQPQHF
>TRBV25-1|TRBJ1-5|NA|once
TGTGCCAGCAGGGAATGGGGGGCTAATCAGCCCCAGCATTTT
CASREWGANQPQHF
>TRBV4-3|TRBJ1-3|NA|NA
TGCGCCAGCAGCCAAGATTGGGGGAGCTCTGGAAACACCATATATTTT
CASSQDWGSSGNTIYF
>TRBV10-1|TRBJ2-7|NA|NA
TGCGCCAGCAGTGATTACGGGCGTGAGCAGTACTTC
CASSDYGREQYF
>TRBV10-3|TRBJ1-2|TRBD1|few
TGTGCCATACGGGACAGCGCCGATGGCTACACCTTC
CAIRDSADGYTF
>TRBV10-1|TRBJ2-1|NA|few
TGCGCCAGCAGTGCGGGCGGAGTTCAGCAGTTCTTC
CASSAGGVQQFF
>TRBV18|TRBJ2-1|NA|NA
TGTGCCAGCACCCCAGGGAGGGGGCACAATGAGCAGTTCTTC
CASTPGRGHNEQFF
>TRBV5-1|TRBJ2-3|TRBD1|NA
TGCGCCAGCAGCTTCGGACAGGACTGGGATACGCAGTATTTT
CASSFGQDWDTQYF
>TRBV27|TRBJ2-7|NA|NA
TGTGCCAGCAGTTTAGAGAGGCAGGGGAACGAGCAGTACTTC
CASSLERQGNEQYF
>TRBV11-3|TRBJ2-7|TRBD1|NA
TGTGCCAGCAGCCCCCGGACAGGGGAGGGTAGCGAGCAGTACTTC
CASSPRTGEGSEQYF
>TRBV15|TRBJ2-5|TRBD1|NA
TGTGCCACCAGCAGTGGGGCGGACAGGGTAAGAGGGACCCAGTACTTC
CATSSGADRVRGTQYF
>TRBV6-5|TRBJ1-2|NA|NA
TGTGCCAGCAGTTACTCGATAGGTAGGGGCGGCTATGGCTACACCTTC
CASSYSIGRGGYGYTF
>TRBV6-1|TRBJ2-7|TRBD2|NA
TGTGCCAGCAGTGAAGCGCGGGGGGCCAACTACGAGCAGTACTTC
CASSEARGANYEQYF
>TRBV7-4|TRBJ2-3|NA|NA
TGTGCCAGCAGCCTAAGAAGGGCCAGCGTCACAGATACGCAGTATTTT
CASSLRRASVTDTQYF